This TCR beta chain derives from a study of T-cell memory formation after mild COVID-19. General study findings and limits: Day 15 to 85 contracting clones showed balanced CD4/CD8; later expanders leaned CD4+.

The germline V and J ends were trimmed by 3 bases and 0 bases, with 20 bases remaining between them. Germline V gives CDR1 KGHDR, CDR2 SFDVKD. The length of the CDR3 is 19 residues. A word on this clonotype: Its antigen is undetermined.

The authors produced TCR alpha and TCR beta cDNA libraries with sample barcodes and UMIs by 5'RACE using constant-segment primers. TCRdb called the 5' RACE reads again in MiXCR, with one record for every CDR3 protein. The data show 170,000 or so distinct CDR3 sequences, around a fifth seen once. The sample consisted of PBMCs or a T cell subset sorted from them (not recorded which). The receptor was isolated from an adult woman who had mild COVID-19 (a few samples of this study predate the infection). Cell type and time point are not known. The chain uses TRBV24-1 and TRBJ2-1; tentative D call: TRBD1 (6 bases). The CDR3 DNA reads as TGTGCCACCAGTGATCCTAAAGAGGGGGAGAGTATCTCCTACAATGAGCAGTTCTTC. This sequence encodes CATSDPKEGESISYNEQFF.